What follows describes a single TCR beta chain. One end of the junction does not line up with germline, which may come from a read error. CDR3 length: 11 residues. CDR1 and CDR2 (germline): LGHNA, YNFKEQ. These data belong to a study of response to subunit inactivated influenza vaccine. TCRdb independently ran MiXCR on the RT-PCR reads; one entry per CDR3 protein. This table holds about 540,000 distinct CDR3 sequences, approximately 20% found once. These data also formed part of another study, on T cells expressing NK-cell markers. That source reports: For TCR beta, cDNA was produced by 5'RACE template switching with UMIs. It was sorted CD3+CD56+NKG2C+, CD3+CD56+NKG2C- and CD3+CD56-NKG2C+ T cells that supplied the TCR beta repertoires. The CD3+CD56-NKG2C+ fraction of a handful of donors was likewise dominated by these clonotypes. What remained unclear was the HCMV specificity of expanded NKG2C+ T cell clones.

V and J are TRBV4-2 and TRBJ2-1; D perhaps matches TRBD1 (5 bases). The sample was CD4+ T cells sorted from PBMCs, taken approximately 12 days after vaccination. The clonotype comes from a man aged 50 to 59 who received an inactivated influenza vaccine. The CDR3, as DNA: TGTGCCAGCAGCAAAGACAGAGTGGAGTTCTTC. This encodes CASSKDRVEFF.